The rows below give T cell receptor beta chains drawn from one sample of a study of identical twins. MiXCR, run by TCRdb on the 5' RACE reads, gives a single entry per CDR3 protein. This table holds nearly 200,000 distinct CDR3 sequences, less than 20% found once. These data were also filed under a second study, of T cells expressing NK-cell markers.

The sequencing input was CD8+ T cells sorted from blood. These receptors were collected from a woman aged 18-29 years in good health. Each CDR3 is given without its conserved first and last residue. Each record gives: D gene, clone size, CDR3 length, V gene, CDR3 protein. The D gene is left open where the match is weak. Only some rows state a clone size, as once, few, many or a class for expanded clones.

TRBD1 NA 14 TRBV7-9 ASSLGTGTGNEKLF
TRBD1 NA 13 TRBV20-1 SAPVATGDQETQY
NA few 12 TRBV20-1 SARAGTRYNEQF
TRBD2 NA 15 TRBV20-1 SARYPPSGASPETQY
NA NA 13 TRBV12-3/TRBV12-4 ASSPLPGADAGYT
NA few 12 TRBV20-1 SARDKEVIYEQY
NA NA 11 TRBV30 AWAFGSRREQY
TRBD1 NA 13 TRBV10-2 ASRDRDRVTDTQY
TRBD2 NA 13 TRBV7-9 ASSLVAGETDTQY
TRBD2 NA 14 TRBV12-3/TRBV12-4 ASSLPPGLASNEQF
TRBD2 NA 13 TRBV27 ASSLLAGRPHEQY
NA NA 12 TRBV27 ASSLMGGTYEQY
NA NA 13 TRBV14 ASSQVAGRQETQY
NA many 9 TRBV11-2 ASSSRYEQY
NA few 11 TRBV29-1 SVEEDVSYEQY
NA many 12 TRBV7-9 ASSLVGPTETQY
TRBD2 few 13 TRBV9 ASSSGGLASDTQY
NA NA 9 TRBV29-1 SVEWRGEQY
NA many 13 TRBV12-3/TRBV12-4 ASSQKGGLDNEQF
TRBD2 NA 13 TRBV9 ASSVGGGGQETQY
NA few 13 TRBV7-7 ASSFIPGTAGELF
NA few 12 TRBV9 ASSVGTANTEAF
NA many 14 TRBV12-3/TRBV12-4 ASSLYGGASTDTQY
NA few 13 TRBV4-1 ASSQVSGPTGELF
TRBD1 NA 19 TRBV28 ASSFTYNHGQGAYGANVLT
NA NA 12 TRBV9 ASSSQTTYNEQF
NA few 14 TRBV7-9 ASNHLGDYVNTEAF
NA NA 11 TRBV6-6 ASSQTESYEQY
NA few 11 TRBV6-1 AIPGRYTGELF
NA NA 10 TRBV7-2 ASNNRWTEAF
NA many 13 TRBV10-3 AINIGGGPGNEQF
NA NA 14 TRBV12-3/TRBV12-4 ASSPVATGDTDTQY
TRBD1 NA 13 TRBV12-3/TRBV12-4 ASSAGTGWIGELF
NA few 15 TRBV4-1 ASSQRLDSGAHNEQF
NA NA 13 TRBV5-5 ASSRYRGGLNEQF
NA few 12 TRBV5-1 ASSLRWADGEQY
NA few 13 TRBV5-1 ASSGGDGLSYEQY
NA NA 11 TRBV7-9 ASSLGWENEQF
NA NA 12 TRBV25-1 ASSPPGVGYGYT
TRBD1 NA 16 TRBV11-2 ASSFSRDRGLANTEAF
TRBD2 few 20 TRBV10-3 AISVGPEAGRGLSSGANVLT
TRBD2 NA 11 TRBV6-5 ASSYGRADTQY
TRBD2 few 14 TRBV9 ASSGSVSGGDRMQF
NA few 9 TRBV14 ASSEWSEQY
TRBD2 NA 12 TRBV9 ASSVGLAEETQY
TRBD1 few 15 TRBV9 ASSVEGQGAKNTEAF
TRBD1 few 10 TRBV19 ASSQGVEEQY
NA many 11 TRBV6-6 ASSSSGSAEAF
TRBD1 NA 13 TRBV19 ASSKRQGSTGELF
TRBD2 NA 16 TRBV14 ASSQDWLGGRTYNEQF
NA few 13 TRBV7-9 ASSFRHGMNTEAF
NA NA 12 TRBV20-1 SATEGGSDTEAF
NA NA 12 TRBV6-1 ASTDGPGNTEAF
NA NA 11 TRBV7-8 ASSLDYNYEQY
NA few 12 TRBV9 ASSAEGNYNEQF
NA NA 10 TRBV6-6 ASSYGADEQY
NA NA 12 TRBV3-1 ASSQPTVNTEAF
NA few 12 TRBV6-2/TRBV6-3 ASSGDLAKNIQY
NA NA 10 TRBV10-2 ASSQDLYEQY
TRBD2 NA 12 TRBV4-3 ASSQDRGGETQY